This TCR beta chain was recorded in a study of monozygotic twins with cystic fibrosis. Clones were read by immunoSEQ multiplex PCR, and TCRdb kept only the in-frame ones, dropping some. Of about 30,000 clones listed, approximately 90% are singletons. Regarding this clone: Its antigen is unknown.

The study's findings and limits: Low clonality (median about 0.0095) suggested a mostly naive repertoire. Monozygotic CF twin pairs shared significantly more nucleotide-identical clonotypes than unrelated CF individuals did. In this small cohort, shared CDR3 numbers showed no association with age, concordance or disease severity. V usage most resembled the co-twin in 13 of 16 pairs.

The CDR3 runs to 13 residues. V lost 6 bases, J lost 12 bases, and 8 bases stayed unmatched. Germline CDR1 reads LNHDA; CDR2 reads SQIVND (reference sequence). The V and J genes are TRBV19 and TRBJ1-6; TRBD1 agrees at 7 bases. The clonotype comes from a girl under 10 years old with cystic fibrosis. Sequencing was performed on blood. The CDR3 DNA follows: TGTGCCAGTAGACCCGACAGGGCGAGACCCCTCCACTTT. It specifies CASRPDRARPLHF.